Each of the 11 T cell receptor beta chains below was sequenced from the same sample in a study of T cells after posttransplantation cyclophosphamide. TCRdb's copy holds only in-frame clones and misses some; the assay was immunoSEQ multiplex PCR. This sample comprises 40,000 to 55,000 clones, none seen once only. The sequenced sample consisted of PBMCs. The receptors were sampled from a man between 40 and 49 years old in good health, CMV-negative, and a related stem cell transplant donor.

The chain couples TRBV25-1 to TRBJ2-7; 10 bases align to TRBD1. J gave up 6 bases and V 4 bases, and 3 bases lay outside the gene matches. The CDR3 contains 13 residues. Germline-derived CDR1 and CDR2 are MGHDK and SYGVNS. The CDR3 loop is CASSAWTGGEQYV. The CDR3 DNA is TGTGCCAGCAGTGCATGGACAGGGGGCGAGCAGTACGTC.

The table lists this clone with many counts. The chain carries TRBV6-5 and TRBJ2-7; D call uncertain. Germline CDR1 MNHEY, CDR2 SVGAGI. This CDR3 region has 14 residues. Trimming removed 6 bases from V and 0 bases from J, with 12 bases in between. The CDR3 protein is CASRETLPSYEQYF. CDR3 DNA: TGTGCCAGCAGGGAGACTCTTCCCTCCTACGAGCAGTACTTC.

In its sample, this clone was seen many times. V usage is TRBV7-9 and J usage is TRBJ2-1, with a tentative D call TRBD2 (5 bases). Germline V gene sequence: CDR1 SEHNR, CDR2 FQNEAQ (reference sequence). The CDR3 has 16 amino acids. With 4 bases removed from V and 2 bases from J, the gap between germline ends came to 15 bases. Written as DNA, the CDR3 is TGTGCCAGCAGCTCCGGAGGCTCATTAACCTACAATGAGCAGTTCTTC. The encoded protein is CASSSGGSLTYNEQFF.

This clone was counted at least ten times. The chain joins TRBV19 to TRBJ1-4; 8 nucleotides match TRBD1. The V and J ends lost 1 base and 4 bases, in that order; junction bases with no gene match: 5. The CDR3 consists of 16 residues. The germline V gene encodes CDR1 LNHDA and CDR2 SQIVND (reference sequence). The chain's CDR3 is CASSIGQGKGNEKLFF. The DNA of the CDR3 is TGTGCCAGTAGTATAGGACAGGGGAAGGGTAATGAAAAACTGTTTTTT.

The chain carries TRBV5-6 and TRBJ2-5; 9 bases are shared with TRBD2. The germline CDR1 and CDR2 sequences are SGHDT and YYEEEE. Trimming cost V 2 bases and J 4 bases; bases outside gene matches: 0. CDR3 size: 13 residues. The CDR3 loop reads CASSLAGGETQYF. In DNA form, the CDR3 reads TGTGCCAGCAGCTTAGCGGGGGGAGAGACCCAGTACTTC.

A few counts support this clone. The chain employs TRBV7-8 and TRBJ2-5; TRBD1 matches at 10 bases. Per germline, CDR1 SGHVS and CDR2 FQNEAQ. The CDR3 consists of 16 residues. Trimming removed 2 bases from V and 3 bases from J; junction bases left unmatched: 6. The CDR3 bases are TGTGCCAGCAGCTTACTACGGGACAGGGGCAAAGAGACCCAGTACTTC. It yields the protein CASSLLRDRGKETQYF.

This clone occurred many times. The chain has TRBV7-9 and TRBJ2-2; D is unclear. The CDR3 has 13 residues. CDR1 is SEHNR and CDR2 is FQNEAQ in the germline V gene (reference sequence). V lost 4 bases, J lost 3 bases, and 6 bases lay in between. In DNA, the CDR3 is TGTGCCAGCAGCTCCCTTGACACCGGGGAGCTGTTTTTT. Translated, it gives CASSSLDTGELFF.

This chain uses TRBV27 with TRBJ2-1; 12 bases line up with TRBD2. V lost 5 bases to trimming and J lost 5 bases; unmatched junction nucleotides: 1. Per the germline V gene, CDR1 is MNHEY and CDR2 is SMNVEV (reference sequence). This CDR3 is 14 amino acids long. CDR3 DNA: TGTGCCAGCAGTGGACTAGCGGGAAACAATGAGCAGTTCTTC. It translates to CASSGLAGNNEQFF.

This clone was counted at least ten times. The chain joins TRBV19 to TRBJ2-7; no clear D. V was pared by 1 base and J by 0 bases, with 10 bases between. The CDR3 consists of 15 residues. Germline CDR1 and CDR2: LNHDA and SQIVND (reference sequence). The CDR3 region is CASSIGHRSSYEQYF. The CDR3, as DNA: TGTGCCAGTAGTATAGGCCATCGTAGCTCCTACGAGCAGTACTTC.

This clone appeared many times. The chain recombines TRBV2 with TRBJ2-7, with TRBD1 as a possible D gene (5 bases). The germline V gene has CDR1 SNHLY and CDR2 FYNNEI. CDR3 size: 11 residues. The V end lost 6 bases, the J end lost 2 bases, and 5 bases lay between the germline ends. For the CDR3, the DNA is TGTGCCAGCAGGGACACCTACGAGCAGTACTTC. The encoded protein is CASRDTYEQYF. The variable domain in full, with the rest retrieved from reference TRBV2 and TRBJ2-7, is EPEVTQTPSHQVTQMGQEVILRCVPISNHLYFYWYRQILGQKVEFLVSFYNNEISEKSEIFDDQFSVERPDGSNFTLKIRSTKLEDSAMYFCASRDTYEQYFGPGTRLTVT.

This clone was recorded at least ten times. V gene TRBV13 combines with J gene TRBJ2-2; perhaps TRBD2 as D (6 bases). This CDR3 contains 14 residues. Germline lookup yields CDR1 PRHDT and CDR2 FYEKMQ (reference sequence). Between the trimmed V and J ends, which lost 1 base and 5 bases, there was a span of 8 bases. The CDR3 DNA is TGTGCCAGCAGCTTAGTCCGGGGGACCGGGGAGCTGTTTTTT. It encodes CASSLVRGTGELFF. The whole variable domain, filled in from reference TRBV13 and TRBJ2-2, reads AAGVIQSPRHLIKEKRETATLKCYPIPRHDTVYWYQQGPGQDPQFLISFYEKMQSDKGSIPDRFSAQQFSDYHSELNMSSLELGDSALYFCASSLVRGTGELFFGEGSRLTVL.